These T cell receptor beta chains were read from a single sample in a study of cytomegalovirus exposure and HLA in healthy donors. TCRdb keeps only in-frame clones here, not all; method: immunoSEQ multiplex PCR. Counted here are about 190,000 clones, 86% occurring once; the ten biggest clones make up about 1.6%. The sample was PBMCs. These receptors were obtained from a woman between 18 and 29 years old in good health and CMV-seronegative. The CDR3 runs from the conserved cysteine through the conserved F or W. A D gene is named only where the DNA matches it firmly. Clone size is given for some rows only: seen once, a few or many times, or a class if the clone is expanded.

. 17 TRBJ2-2 TRBD2 TRBV30 TGTGCCTGGAGCCCTACCCGCACTAGCGGGATTGCCGGGGAGCTGTTTTTT CAWSPTRTSGIAGELFF
. 12 TRBJ1-5 . TRBV7-6 TGTGCCAGCAGCCCCTGGGGGGAGCCCCAGCATTTT CASSPWGEPQHF
. 14 TRBJ2-7 TRBD1 TRBV7-3 TGTGCCAGCAGTTACGGGACAGGGGGTTACGAGCAGTACTTC CASSYGTGGYEQYF
. 13 TRBJ1-5 . TRBV4-1 TGCGCCAGCAGCCAAGCGAGAAATCAGCCCCAGCATTTT CASSQARNQPQHF
. 15 TRBJ2-1 TRBD1 TRBV25-1 TGTGCCAGCAGGCCCGGGACAGGGTTTCGAGATGAGCAGTTCTTC CASRPGTGFRDEQFF
. 17 TRBJ2-1 TRBD2 TRBV5-1 TGCGCCAGCAGCTTGGCATTAGCGGGAGGGCTGGTACGTGAGCAGTTCTTC CASSLALAGGLVREQFF
. 13 TRBJ2-7 TRBD1 TRBV29-1 TGCAGCGTTGCGACAGGGGACATGAACGAGCAGTACTTC CSVATGDMNEQYF
. 14 TRBJ2-1 . TRBV9 TGTGCCAGCAGCGCGCTTTCGGGCTACAATGAGCAGTTCTTC CASSALSGYNEQFF
. 16 TRBJ1-2 . TRBV2 TGTGCCAGCAACCCAGCCAGGGGCTTAGCTAACTATGGCTACACCTTC CASNPARGLANYGYTF
. 16 TRBJ1-3 TRBD1 TRBV25-1 TGTGCCAGCAGTGAAGACAGGGGAGTGTCTGGAAACACCATATATTTT CASSEDRGVSGNTIYF
. 16 TRBJ2-1 . TRBV15 TGTGCCACCAGCAGAGATCGGGGGGCCCGGCTCAATGAGCAGTTCTTC CATSRDRGARLNEQFF
. 17 TRBJ2-1 . TRBV5-4 TGTGCCAGCAGCCCGGGGGGCAAGGAGATCTCCTACAATGAGCAGTTCTTC CASSPGGKEISYNEQFF
. 14 TRBJ2-5 TRBD2 TRBV7-2 TGTGCCAGCAGCCCTGGACTAGCCGGCGAGACCCAGTACTTC CASSPGLAGETQYF
. 14 TRBJ1-2 TRBD1 TRBV18 TGTGCCAGCTCACCACCGGGACAGGGAAGGGACTACACCTTC CASSPPGQGRDYTF
. 14 TRBJ1-4 . TRBV6-1 TGTGCCAGCAGTTTGGGGCCATACAATGAAAAACTGTTTTTT CASSLGPYNEKLFF
. 13 TRBJ1-2 . TRBV7-9 TGTGCCAGCAGCCAGACAGGAGACTATGGCTACACCTTC CASSQTGDYGYTF
. 12 TRBJ1-2 . TRBV25-1 TGTGCCACCTCACAGGGTTTTGGTGGCTACACCTTC CATSQGFGGYTF
. 14 TRBJ2-7 . TRBV5-1 TGCGCCAGCAGCACCGCCGGGGGTAACTACGAGCAGTACTTC CASSTAGGNYEQYF
. 11 TRBJ2-7 . TRBV29-1 TGCAGCGTTGAAGGTTCGTACGAGCAGTACTTC CSVEGSYEQYF
. 13 TRBJ2-7 TRBD2 TRBV6-1 TGTGCCAGCAGTGAAAACCCCGGGGGGGAGCAGTACTTC CASSENPGGEQYF
. 17 TRBJ2-3 TRBD1 TRBV5-1 TGCGCCAGCAGCTTGGGCGGAGGACAGGGGGCATGGGATACGCAGTATTTT CASSLGGGQGAWDTQYF
. 16 TRBJ1-2 . TRBV7-2 TGTGCCAGCAGCTTGGGGGGAGGTGGGGCTAACTATGGCTACACCTTC CASSLGGGGANYGYTF
. 14 TRBJ2-3 . TRBV30 TGTGCCTGGATTTATCCCAGTAGCACAGATACGCAGTATTTT CAWIYPSSTDTQYF
. 15 TRBJ2-7 TRBD2 TRBV27 TGTGCCAGCCGTGACGGACTAGCGGGTACCTACGAGCAGTACTTC CASRDGLAGTYEQYF
. 13 TRBJ2-7 TRBD1 TRBV27 TGTGCCAGCAGACAGGGGTTAACCTACGAGCAGTACTTC CASRQGLTYEQYF
once 13 TRBJ2-1 TRBD2 TRBV6-5 TGTGCCAGCAGTATCACTAGCGGGAGTGAGCAGTTCTTC CASSITSGSEQFF
. 17 TRBJ2-7 TRBD1 TRBV19 TGTGCCAGTAGTTCAAACCCGGGACAGGGCGGTCCTTACGAGCAGTACTTC CASSSNPGQGGPYEQYF
. 14 TRBJ2-3 . TRBV6-4 TGTGCCAGCAGTTCAGGGGCCCTCACAGATACGCAGTATTTT CASSSGALTDTQYF
. 15 TRBJ2-5 . TRBV15 TGTGCCACCAGCAGAGATTTAGCGATCCAAGAGACCCAGTACTTC CATSRDLAIQETQYF
few 13 TRBJ1-1 TRBD1 TRBV18 TGTGCCAGCTCACGACAGGGGGACACTGAAGCTTTCTTT CASSRQGDTEAFF
. 14 TRBJ2-7 . TRBV5-1 TGCGCCAGCAGCTATAGGGCGGGAACGTACGAGCAGTACTTC CASSYRAGTYEQYF
. 15 TRBJ2-7 . TRBV27 TGTGCCAGCAGTTTAGCGGCCAGGGGCGTAGACGAGCAGTACTTC CASSLAARGVDEQYF
. 15 TRBJ2-3 TRBD2 TRBV5-1 TGCGCCAGCAGCTCCCTAGCGGGGGACACAGATACGCAGTATTTT CASSSLAGDTDTQYF
. 13 TRBJ1-2 . TRBV28 TGTGCCAGCAGTTTCGGGGATGACTATGGCTACACCTTC CASSFGDDYGYTF
. 17 TRBJ2-3 . TRBV9 TGTGCCAGCAGCCCCTCCTGGGGAGCGGGTAACACAGATACGCAGTATTTT CASSPSWGAGNTDTQYF
. 14 TRBJ2-1 TRBD1 TRBV19 TGTGCCAGTAGTTTTCCGACAGGGGAGAATGAGCAGTTCTTC CASSFPTGENEQFF
few 14 TRBJ1-5 . TRBV7-6 TGTGCCAGCAGCCCAGGGGATAGCAATCAGCCCCAGCATTTT CASSPGDSNQPQHF
. 15 TRBJ1-1 . TRBV19 TGTGCCAGTAGTGCCAGACAGGCTTTGAACACTGAAGCTTTCTTT CASSARQALNTEAFF
. 16 TRBJ1-2 . TRBV5-1 TGCGCCAGCAGCTCAAAAGGAACGACAGGAAACTATGGCTACACCTTC CASSSKGTTGNYGYTF
. 11 TRBJ2-3 . TRBV7-6 TGTGCCAGCAGCCCAGCAGATACGCAGTATTTT CASSPADTQYF
. 14 TRBJ1-2 . TRBV12-1 TGTGCCAGCAGCTTTGGACAGAACCCCTATGGCTACACCTTC CASSFGQNPYGYTF
. 15 TRBJ1-1 TRBD1 TRBV9 TGTGCCAGCAGCGTAGGTGGGACAGGTTCTAGCCAAGCTTTCTTT CASSVGGTGSSQAFF
. 16 TRBJ2-7 . TRBV6-6 TGTGCCAGCAGCCCCCCCAGTGTAGCAGCCCCCTACGAGCAGTACTTC CASSPPSVAAPYEQYF
. 14 TRBJ2-7 TRBD1 TRBV9 TGTGCCAGCAGCGCAGGGACAGGGGGATTCGAGCAGTACTTC CASSAGTGGFEQYF
. 16 TRBJ1-5 TRBD1 TRBV19 TGTGCCAGTAGCAGTTTGCAGGGACAGGGTGGCCAGCCCCAGCATTTT CASSSLQGQGGQPQHF
. 14 TRBJ2-2 . TRBV7-2 TGTGCCAGCAGCTTGGGGCACAGCACCGGGGAGCTGTTTTTT CASSLGHSTGELFF
. 16 TRBJ1-3 . TRBV18 TGTGCCAGCTCACCCGGGGGACGGCCCTCTGGAAACACCATATATTTT CASSPGGRPSGNTIYF
. 14 TRBJ2-5 TRBD1 TRBV30 TGTGCCTGGAGTGCAAGGGACAGCCAAGAGACCCAGTACTTC CAWSARDSQETQYF
. 19 TRBJ2-7 . TRBV5-6 TGTGCCAGCAGCTTACAGACAGGCTTCGCGACCCTTAACACCGGCGAGCAGTACTTC CASSLQTGFATLNTGEQYF
. 13 TRBJ2-1 . TRBV5-1 TGCGCCAGCAGCCAGGGGACCTACAATGAGCAGTTCTTC CASSQGTYNEQFF
. 12 TRBJ1-2 TRBD1 TRBV28 TGTGCCACAAGGGGACAGGGGGTCGGCTACACCTTC CATRGQGVGYTF
. 15 TRBJ1-1 . TRBV6-5 TGTGCCAGCAGTTACGACAGGCTTAAAGACACTGAAGCTTTCTTT CASSYDRLKDTEAFF
. 15 TRBJ1-3 . TRBV2 TGTGCCAGCAGTCCCACCAGGGACTCTGGAAACACCATATATTTT CASSPTRDSGNTIYF
. 15 TRBJ1-5 . TRBV5-8 TGTGCCAGCAGCTTGGGTCCCAGTCCTAATCAGCCCCAGCATTTT CASSLGPSPNQPQHF
. 10 TRBJ2-1 . TRBV25-1 TGTGCCAGCAGTCAGGGGGAGCAGTTCTTC CASSQGEQFF